This T cell receptor (beta chain) was recorded in a study of blood T cells in healthy people across ages. The study's findings and limits: Comparison with aged donors showed that long-lived donors had more naive CD4+ cells and higher diversity. Correlation between TCR beta diversity and naive T cell percentage was strong. Changes seen in expanded clonotypes were possibly confounded by donor CMV status left unknown.

Germline V lookup: CDR1 SGDLS, CDR2 YYNGEE. The V gene lost 3 bases and the J gene lost 8 bases, with 12 bases spanning the gap. This CDR3 region has 13 residues. The authors ran a second PCR of about 7 to 11 cycles using a sample-barcoded 5' primer and a J-beta primer mix. Every sample produced at least 2.5 million CDR3-containing paired-end reads. TCRdb redid the calling of the 5' RACE reads with MiXCR, one entry per CDR3 protein. The data hold 550,000 to 600,000 distinct CDR3 sequences, with about 45% observed a single time. As concerns this clonotype: Its antigen is unknown.

Sequencing was performed on blood. The clonotype was recovered from a man at least 80 years old in good health. The J gene is TRBJ2-1, the V gene TRBV9; perhaps TRBD2 as D (7 bases). The DNA of the CDR3 is TGTGCCAGCAGCGCCAGGGGAGGGGATGAGCAGTTCTTC. Translated: CASSARGGDEQFF. Filled out from reference TRBV9 and TRBJ2-1, the complete variable domain reads DSGVTQTPKHLITATGQRVTLRCSPRSGDLSVYWYQQSLDQGLQFLIQYYNGEERAKGNILERFSAQQFPDLHSELNLSSLELGDSALYFCASSARGGDEQFFGPGTRLTVL.